This is a list of T cell receptor beta chains from one sample in a study of blood T cell repertoires in COVID-19. TCRdb's table, derived via immunoSEQ multiplex PCR, lists solely in-frame clones and lacks some. This sample has 300,000 or so clones, with around 90% found just once. Sequenced sample: peripheral blood. The receptor source for this set is a woman aged 40 to 50 with acute or convalescent COVID-19. CDR3s include the opening cysteine and the closing phenylalanine or tryptophan. A D gene is named only where the DNA matches it firmly. Not all rows give a size; the values are once, few, many and, for expanded clones, a class.

cdr3_nt: TGTGCCAGCAGTGGGACAGGGGAAAGCATCGCTGAAGCTTTCTTT
cdr3_aa: CASSGTGESIAEAFF
j_call: TRBJ1-1
d_call: TRBD1
clone_size: -
v_call: TRBV7-8
cdr3_length: 15

cdr3_nt: TGTGCCAGCAGCGTACAGAACACTGAAGCTTTCTTT
cdr3_aa: CASSVQNTEAFF
j_call: TRBJ1-1
d_call: -
clone_size: -
v_call: TRBV12-3/TRBV12-4
cdr3_length: 12

cdr3_nt: TGCGCCAGCAGCTCCTACACCCATGGACAGGGGAAGAACTATGGCTACACCTTC
cdr3_aa: CASSSYTHGQGKNYGYTF
j_call: TRBJ1-2
d_call: TRBD1
clone_size: -
v_call: TRBV5-1
cdr3_length: 18

cdr3_nt: TGTGCCAGCAGTTTCGGCGGGAACACTGAAGCTTTCTTT
cdr3_aa: CASSFGGNTEAFF
j_call: TRBJ1-1
d_call: -
clone_size: -
v_call: TRBV6-5
cdr3_length: 13

cdr3_nt: TGTGCCAGCAGCCCAGGGGAGAACAACTTGAACACTGAAGCTTTCTTT
cdr3_aa: CASSPGENNLNTEAFF
j_call: TRBJ1-1
d_call: -
clone_size: -
v_call: TRBV3-1/TRBV3-2
cdr3_length: 16

cdr3_nt: TGTGCCAGCAGCTCCCACCAGGGGGAGACCCAGTACTTC
cdr3_aa: CASSSHQGETQYF
j_call: TRBJ2-5
d_call: -
clone_size: -
v_call: TRBV7-2
cdr3_length: 13

cdr3_nt: TGTGCCAGCAGCCCCACTAGCGGCGCCTACAATGAGCAGTTCTTC
cdr3_aa: CASSPTSGAYNEQFF
j_call: TRBJ2-1
d_call: TRBD2
clone_size: once
v_call: TRBV9
cdr3_length: 15

cdr3_nt: TGTGCCAGCTCACCAAGGTCTAGCTCCTACAATGAGCAGTTCTTC
cdr3_aa: CASSPRSSSYNEQFF
j_call: TRBJ2-1
d_call: -
clone_size: -
v_call: TRBV18
cdr3_length: 15

cdr3_nt: TGTGCCAGTAGATCCCAGGAGGGGATCAGAGGCAATCAGCCCCAGCATTTT
cdr3_aa: CASRSQEGIRGNQPQHF
j_call: TRBJ1-5
d_call: -
clone_size: few
v_call: TRBV19
cdr3_length: 17

cdr3_nt: TGCGCCAGCAGCCCGGGGATTTCCGAAAAACTGTTTTTT
cdr3_aa: CASSPGISEKLFF
j_call: TRBJ1-4
d_call: -
clone_size: -
v_call: TRBV5-1
cdr3_length: 13

cdr3_nt: TGTGCCAGCAGACGACAGGGAGAGAACACTGAAGCTTTCTTT
cdr3_aa: CASRRQGENTEAFF
j_call: TRBJ1-1
d_call: TRBD1
clone_size: -
v_call: TRBV6-4
cdr3_length: 14

cdr3_nt: TGTGCCAGCAGCGTAGGACAGGGGGCAGGTCAGCCCCAGCATTTT
cdr3_aa: CASSVGQGAGQPQHF
j_call: TRBJ1-5
d_call: TRBD1
clone_size: -
v_call: TRBV9
cdr3_length: 15

cdr3_nt: TGTGCCAGCAGCCGCCGGTACACTCGGGAGAACACCGGGGAGCTGTTTTTT
cdr3_aa: CASSRRYTRENTGELFF
j_call: TRBJ2-2
d_call: -
clone_size: -
v_call: TRBV4-2
cdr3_length: 17

cdr3_nt: TGCGCCAGCAGCTTTACTAGCGGGGGGTCCCAGGTTACGCAGTATTTT
cdr3_aa: CASSFTSGGSQVTQYF
j_call: TRBJ2-3
d_call: TRBD2
clone_size: -
v_call: TRBV5-1
cdr3_length: 16

cdr3_nt: TGTGCCAGCAGCCAAGTGGGGACTAGCGGGGGCCGCGAGTGGAGCACAGATACGCAGTATTTT
cdr3_aa: CASSQVGTSGGREWSTDTQYF
j_call: TRBJ2-3
d_call: TRBD2
clone_size: -
v_call: TRBV3-1/TRBV3-2
cdr3_length: 21

cdr3_nt: TGTGCCAGCAGTGAATGGAGGGGTATGAACACTGAAGCTTTCTTT
cdr3_aa: CASSEWRGMNTEAFF
j_call: TRBJ1-1
d_call: -
clone_size: once
v_call: TRBV6-1
cdr3_length: 15

cdr3_nt: TGTGCCAGCAGTTACTATCATAGCAATCAGCCCCAGCATTTT
cdr3_aa: CASSYYHSNQPQHF
j_call: TRBJ1-5
d_call: -
clone_size: -
v_call: TRBV6-2/TRBV6-3
cdr3_length: 14

cdr3_nt: TGTGCCAGCAGTCAGGGACAGGGAGCTGGAAACACCATATATTTT
cdr3_aa: CASSQGQGAGNTIYF
j_call: TRBJ1-3
d_call: TRBD1
clone_size: -
v_call: TRBV6-6
cdr3_length: 15

cdr3_nt: TGTGCTAGTGCACGGGGGAGTGAGCAGTTCTTC
cdr3_aa: CASARGSEQFF
j_call: TRBJ2-1
d_call: -
clone_size: -
v_call: TRBV12-5
cdr3_length: 11

cdr3_nt: TGTGCCAGCAGCCTGTATCAGGGGTCCTCCTATAATTCACCCCTCCACTTT
cdr3_aa: CASSLYQGSSYNSPLHF
j_call: TRBJ1-6
d_call: -
clone_size: few
v_call: TRBV5-6
cdr3_length: 17

cdr3_nt: TGTGCCAGCAGCCCGACAGGGGGTAGCAATCAGCCCCAGCATTTT
cdr3_aa: CASSPTGGSNQPQHF
j_call: TRBJ1-5
d_call: TRBD1
clone_size: -
v_call: TRBV2
cdr3_length: 15

cdr3_nt: TGTGCCAGCTCACGAGGGACAGCTGAGCAGTTCTTC
cdr3_aa: CASSRGTAEQFF
j_call: TRBJ2-1
d_call: TRBD1
clone_size: -
v_call: TRBV18
cdr3_length: 12

cdr3_nt: TGTGCCAGCAGCTTAAAGAAGGCGGGAAAGGTCGGAAAGGGCTATAATTCACCCCTCCACTTT
cdr3_aa: CASSLKKAGKVGKGYNSPLHF
j_call: TRBJ1-6
d_call: -
clone_size: -
v_call: TRBV13
cdr3_length: 21

cdr3_nt: TGTGCCAGCAGTTTATACATGGCTAGCGGGGGGGCCGACACCGGGGAGCTGTTTTTT
cdr3_aa: CASSLYMASGGADTGELFF
j_call: TRBJ2-2
d_call: TRBD2
clone_size: -
v_call: TRBV27
cdr3_length: 19

cdr3_nt: TGTGCCAGCAGCAAAGTCCCGGGACAGGGGGCGAGCACTGAAGCTTTCTTT
cdr3_aa: CASSKVPGQGASTEAFF
j_call: TRBJ1-1
d_call: -
clone_size: -
v_call: TRBV21-1
cdr3_length: 17

cdr3_nt: TGTGCCAGCAGTGCGGACAGGGCCACTGAAGCTTTCTTT
cdr3_aa: CASSADRATEAFF
j_call: TRBJ1-1
d_call: TRBD1
clone_size: -
v_call: TRBV27
cdr3_length: 13

cdr3_nt: TGTGCCAGCAGTTTCCGGACCCTAAATACGGCGGGTAACTATGGCTACACCTTC
cdr3_aa: CASSFRTLNTAGNYGYTF
j_call: TRBJ1-2
d_call: -
clone_size: -
v_call: TRBV28
cdr3_length: 18

cdr3_nt: TGTGCCAGCAGCTTAGTAGGAAGTTGGACAGGAGCTTATAATGAAAAACTGTTTTTT
cdr3_aa: CASSLVGSWTGAYNEKLFF
j_call: TRBJ1-4
d_call: TRBD1
clone_size: -
v_call: TRBV11-2
cdr3_length: 19